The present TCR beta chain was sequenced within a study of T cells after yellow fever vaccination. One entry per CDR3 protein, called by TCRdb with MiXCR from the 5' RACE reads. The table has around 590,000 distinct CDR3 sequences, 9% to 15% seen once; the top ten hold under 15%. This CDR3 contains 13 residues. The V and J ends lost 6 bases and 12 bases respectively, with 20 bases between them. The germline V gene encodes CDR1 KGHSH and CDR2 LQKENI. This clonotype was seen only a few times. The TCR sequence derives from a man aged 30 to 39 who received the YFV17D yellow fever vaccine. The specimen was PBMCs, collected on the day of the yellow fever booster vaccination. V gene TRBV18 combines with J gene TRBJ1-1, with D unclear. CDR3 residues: CASSPNGGGATFF. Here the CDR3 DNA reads TGTGCCAGCTCTCCGAATGGTGGAGGAGCAACTTTCTTT.